Shown below are 31 T cell receptor beta chains from a single sample sequenced in a study of T cell responses to AZD1222 COVID-19 vaccine. Some clones are missing from TCRdb's copy, which holds only in-frame ones; the method was immunoSEQ multiplex PCR. This sample has tens of thousands of clones; less than 90% occur once, and the top ten carry 6.5% to 8%. The material was peripheral blood, obtained on day 0 of AZD1222 vaccination. Every receptor here comes from an adult in good health.

The rearrangement links TRBV5-6 to TRBJ2-7, with TRBD1 matching 9 bases. Germline CDR1 reads SGHDT; CDR2 reads YYEEEE. The V and J ends lost 7 bases and 5 bases, in that order; junction bases with no gene match: 4. The CDR3 spans 12 residues. CDR3 loop: CASGTGFHEQYF. DNA of the CDR3: TGTGCCAGCGGGACAGGGTTCCACGAGCAGTACTTC.

The chain is built from TRBV6-5 and TRBJ1-2, with TRBD1 matching 10 bases. CDR1 is MNHEY, CDR2 SVGAGI, per germline. This CDR3 is 14 amino acids long. V trimming: 5 bases; J trimming: 6 bases; junction bases outside the gene matches: 6. CDR3 amino acids: CASSTTGGWNGYTF. Written as DNA, the CDR3 is TGTGCCAGCAGTACGACAGGGGGCTGGAATGGCTACACCTTC.

The V gene is TRBV7-7, the J gene TRBJ2-2; 13 nucleotides match TRBD2. V gave up 5 bases and J gave up 1 base; unmatched junction bases: 7. Germline V gene data show CDR1 as SSHAT and CDR2 as FNYEAQ (reference sequence). The CDR3 is made up of 18 amino acids. CDR3 residues: CASSNGLAGELNTGELFF. The CDR3 nucleotides are TGTGCCAGCAGCAATGGACTAGCGGGGGAGCTGAACACCGGGGAGCTGTTTTTT.

As concerns this clone: Other nucleotide sequences from this sample produce the same CDR3. The chain recombines TRBV4-3 with TRBJ1-2; unclear D gene. V was trimmed by 1 base and J by 4 bases, leaving 10 bases between them. The CDR3 contains 14 residues. In germline, CDR1 is LGHNA, CDR2 YSLEER. The CDR3 protein is CASSQGKGGYGYTF. CDR3 in DNA: TGCGCCAGCAGCCAAGGTAAAGGAGGCTATGGCTACACCTTC.

The rearrangement joins TRBV12-3 or TRBV12-4 to TRBJ1-1; D is unclear. Trimming removed 2 bases at V and 2 bases at J, with 6 bases between. This CDR3 region has 13 residues. CDR3 nucleotides: TGTGCCAGCAGTTTATTCTCCAACACTGAAGCTTTCTTT. Protein product: CASSLFSNTEAFF.

The chain carries TRBV27 and TRBJ2-5; TRBD1 might be the D (6 bases). CDR3 length: 14 amino acids. V was pared by 4 bases and J by 7 bases, with 16 bases between. Germline-derived CDR1 and CDR2 are MNHEY and SMNVEV (reference sequence). The CDR3 sequence: CASSWGQGVRTQYF. The CDR3 region has the DNA TGTGCCAGCAGTTGGGGGCAGGGAGTGCGGACCCAGTACTTC.

This chain links TRBV11-2 with TRBJ2-2; possible D gene TRBD2, 5 bases. Germline CDR1 reads SGHAT; CDR2 reads FQNNGV. This CDR3 has 12 residues. Trimming took 3 bases from V and 6 from J, leaving 5 bases between them. This CDR3 reads CASSLEAGELFF. The CDR3 coding sequence is TGTGCCAGCAGCTTGGAGGCCGGGGAGCTGTTTTTT.

The chain uses TRBV6-5 and TRBJ1-2; D gene unclear. Looked up from germline, CDR1 is MNHEY and CDR2 is SVGAGI. V lost 2 bases to trimming and J lost 8 bases, with 15 bases between them. CDR3 length equals 14 residues. The CDR3 sequence: CASSYDGDPYGYTF. The DNA of the CDR3 is TGTGCCAGCAGTTACGACGGCGACCCCTACGGCTACACCTTC.

The chain carries TRBV3-1 (or the pseudogene TRBV3-2) and TRBJ1-6, with 7 bases matching TRBD1. The CDR3 runs to 14 residues. Germline assignment: CDR1 LGHDT and CDR2 YNNKEL (reference sequence). The V and J ends lost 6 bases and 7 bases, in that order; junction bases with no gene match: 6. The CDR3 protein is CASRYDRENSPLHF. In DNA form, the CDR3 reads TGTGCCAGCAGGTACGACAGGGAAAATTCACCCCTCCACTTT.

The V call is TRBV24-1, the J call TRBJ1-2; TRBD1 matches 7 bases. This CDR3 spans 15 amino acids. Germline V lookup: CDR1 KGHDR, CDR2 SFDVKD. V dropped 4 bases and J dropped 5; count of bases not matched to a gene: 9. The CDR3 sequence is CATSDPRDRTYGYTF. The CDR3 DNA is TGTGCCACCAGTGACCCCCGGGACAGAACGTATGGCTACACCTTC.

V usage is TRBV6-9 and J usage is TRBJ1-3; weak D call: TRBD1 (5 bases). CDR1 and CDR2 from the germline V gene are MNHGY and SVAAGI. Between the trimmed V and J ends, which lost 1 base and 5 bases, there was a span of 15 bases. The length of the CDR3 is 16 residues. DNA of the CDR3: TGTGCCAGCAGTTATTGCCCCGGGCAGGGTAGAAACACCATATATTTT. This translates into CASSYCPGQGRNTIYF.

The chain employs TRBV5-6 and TRBJ1-1; no clear D gene. This CDR3 region has 13 residues. The V gene lost 0 bases and the J gene lost 1 base, with 4 bases spanning the gap. Germline V lookup: CDR1 SGHDT, CDR2 YYEEEE. In DNA, the CDR3 is TGTGCCAGCAGCTTGGACTGGAACACTGAAGCTTTCTTT. Protein: CASSLDWNTEAFF. Using reference TRBV5-6 and TRBJ1-1 for the parts outside the CDR3, the full variable domain is DAGVTQSPTHLIKTRGQQVTLRCSPKSGHDTVSWYQQALGQGPQFIFQYYEEEERQRGNFPDRFSGHQFPNYSSELNVNALLLGDSALYLCASSLDWNTEAFFGQGTRLTVV.

The chain combines TRBV10-2 with TRBJ2-3; D not resolved. V lost 6 bases and J lost 7, with 8 bases in between. The CDR3 consists of 11 residues. Per germline, CDR1 WSHSY and CDR2 SAAADI. The DNA of the CDR3 is TGCGCCAGCAGCCTGACTTATACGCAGTATTTT. Translating it yields CASSLTYTQYF.

This clone was counted once. The chain links TRBV29-1 to TRBJ1-5; 7 bases align to TRBD1. The J segment lost 0 bases and the V segment lost 7 bases, leaving 9 bases of the junction unmatched. The germline CDR1 and CDR2 sequences are SQVTM and ANQGSEA. This CDR3 region has 15 residues. The CDR3 sequence is CSAGTASYSNQPQHF. CDR3 coding DNA: TGCAGCGCTGGGACAGCCAGTTATAGCAATCAGCCCCAGCATTTT.

This chain joins TRBV7-9 and TRBJ2-3; D gene unclear. V was shortened by 1 base and J by 6 bases, with 8 bases between the two germline ends. Germline loops: CDR1 SEHNR, CDR2 FQNEAQ (reference sequence). CDR3 size: 13 residues. DNA for the CDR3: TGTGCCAGCAGCTTAGATAATAGCGATACGCAGTATTTT. It translates to CASSLDNSDTQYF.

The chain employs TRBV16 and TRBJ2-1; 11 nucleotides line up with TRBD1. The junction had 13 bases not matched to a gene; V was cut back by 3 bases and J by 9 bases. The CDR3 is 17 residues long. Germline V gene lookup returns CDR1 KGHSY and CDR2 FQNENV. CDR3 loop: CASSHKIGQGAEIEQFF. CDR3 nucleotide sequence: TGTGCCAGCAGCCATAAAATAGGACAGGGGGCCGAAATTGAGCAGTTCTTC.

V and J are TRBV2 and TRBJ2-5, with 8 bases matching TRBD2. The last part of the DNA fits TRBJ2-7 better; the J call may be wrong. CDR1 is SNHLY and CDR2 is FYNNEI in the germline V gene. This CDR3 spans 15 amino acids. CDR3 sequence: CASSDSGGGNYEQYF. CDR3 in DNA: TGTGCCAGCAGTGATTCGGGCGGGGGGAACTACGAGCAGTACTTC.

The CDR3 DNA reads as TGTGCCAGCAATCAGGGGGGGAATTCACCCCTCCACTTT. Translation gives CASNQGGNSPLHF. The chain has TRBV6-5 and TRBJ1-6; TRBD1 agrees at 7 bases. The V gene end was trimmed by 7 bases and the J gene end by 7 bases; junction bases not matched to a gene: 4. Germline lookup yields CDR1 MNHEY and CDR2 SVGAGI. This CDR3 region has 13 residues.

This sequence joins TRBV18 and TRBJ2-7; D is uncertain. The CDR3 totals 12 residues. V dropped 3 bases and J dropped 6 bases, with 9 bases sitting between them. CDR1 is KGHSH, CDR2 LQKENI, per germline. The CDR3 here is CASSPTESEQYF. The CDR3 DNA reads as TGTGCCAGCTCACCTACAGAATCCGAGCAGTACTTC.

This chain links TRBV12-5 with TRBJ1-2, with 9 bases lining up with TRBD1. V lost 5 bases and J lost 6; bases outside the gene matches: 10. The CDR3 spans 15 residues. Looked up from germline, CDR1 is LGHNT and CDR2 is FRNRAP. The CDR3 spells CASGPDPGQGNGYTF. CDR3 DNA: TGTGCTAGTGGTCCTGACCCTGGACAGGGGAATGGCTACACCTTC.

This rearrangement joins TRBV12-5 to TRBJ1-1; no definite D call. Germline V gene data show CDR1 as LGHNT and CDR2 as FRNRAP. This CDR3 is built from 15 residues. Trimming cost V 2 bases and J 3 bases, with 13 bases left between them. The CDR3 sequence: CASGLFGREYTEAFF. CDR3 sequence (DNA): TGTGCTAGTGGTTTGTTCGGGAGAGAGTACACTGAAGCTTTCTTT.

The chain couples TRBV5-1 to TRBJ2-7; D may be TRBD1 or TRBD2 (6 bases each). The CDR3 contains 13 residues. V dropped 4 bases and J dropped 2 bases, with 10 bases sitting between them. Germline V CDR1 and CDR2: SGHRS, YFSETQ. CDR3 bases: TGCGCCAGCAGCCTCCGGGGGCCCTACGAGCAGTACTTC. Amino acids: CASSLRGPYEQYF.

Here the CDR3 reads CASSMTDSSHEKLFF. The CDR3, as DNA: TGTGCCAGTAGTATGACAGACAGCTCACATGAAAAACTGTTTTTT. This rearrangement joins TRBV19 to TRBJ1-4, with a tentative D call TRBD1 (5 bases). V was cut by 3 bases and J by 6 bases, with 14 bases left in between. This CDR3 has 15 residues. Germline V gives CDR1 LNHDA, CDR2 SQIVND (reference sequence). Together with reference TRBV19 and TRBJ1-4, the CDR3 gives the full variable domain: DGGITQSPKYLFRKEGQNVTLSCEQNLNHDAMYWYRQDPGQGLRLIYYSQIVNDFQKGDIAEGYSVSREKKESFPLTVTSAQKNPTAFYLCASSMTDSSHEKLFFGSGTQLSVL.

This sequence joins TRBV27 and TRBJ1-1; TRBD1 matches at 7 bases. This CDR3 is 17 amino acids long. V was pared by 6 bases and J by 0 bases, with 13 bases of the junction left unmatched. CDR1 is MNHEY and CDR2 is SMNVEV in the germline V gene (reference sequence). The CDR3 DNA reads TGTGCCAGCAGCCCCTTTTACAGGGGCCCCATGAACACTGAAGCTTTCTTT. Encoded protein: CASSPFYRGPMNTEAFF.

The chain employs TRBV7-8 and TRBJ2-3; tentative D call: TRBD1 (6 bases). Germline V CDR1 and CDR2: SGHVS, FQNEAQ. Trimming removed 7 bases from V and 1 base from J, with 21 bases in between. The CDR3 runs 17 residues. CDR3: CASTIGAGDLGTDTQYF. The CDR3 DNA sequence: TGTGCCAGCACCATTGGGGCAGGGGATCTTGGCACAGATACGCAGTATTTT. The variable domain in full, completed from reference TRBV7-8 and TRBJ2-3, reads GAGVSQSPRYKVAKRGQDVALRCDPISGHVSLFWYQQALGQGPEFLTYFQNEAQLDKSGLPSDRFFAERPEGSVSTLKIQRTQQEDSAVYLCASTIGAGDLGTDTQYFGPGTRLTVL.

J is TRBJ1-5 and V is TRBV29-1, with 7 bases aligning to TRBD1. The V gene end was trimmed by 5 bases and the J gene end by 4 bases; junction bases not matched to a gene: 5. The CDR3 spans 13 residues. Germline values: CDR1 SQVTM, CDR2 ANQGSEA. This chain's CDR3 is CSVSGQSNQPQHF. CDR3 DNA: TGCAGCGTTTCGGGACAGTCGAATCAGCCCCAGCATTTT.

The rearrangement links TRBV12-3 or TRBV12-4 to TRBJ1-2; 10 bases fit TRBD1. The CDR3 is 11 residues long. V shed 10 bases, J shed 8 bases, and the junction held 4 bases outside the gene matches. The CDR3 DNA reads TGTGCCAACGGACAGGGGGGCGGCTACACCTTC. Its protein product is CANGQGGGYTF.

The chain employs TRBV5-8 and TRBJ1-2; a weak D match, TRBD1 (6 bases). V dropped 1 base and J dropped 7 bases, with 11 bases sitting between them. The CDR3 is 13 residues long. The germline gives CDR1 SGHTS, CDR2 YDEGEE. The CDR3 region is CASSLWDNGGYTF. Written as DNA, the CDR3 is TGTGCCAGCAGCTTGTGGGACAACGGTGGCTACACCTTC.

The gene calls are TRBV19 and TRBJ2-1; D is perhaps TRBD1 or TRBD2 (5 bases each). Looked up from germline, CDR1 is LNHDA and CDR2 is SQIVND (reference sequence). This CDR3 is built from 16 residues. V was cut by 2 bases and J by 2 bases, with 13 bases left in between. CDR3: CASSIREGRAYNEQFF. The CDR3 DNA reads TGTGCCAGTAGTATACGTGAGGGACGAGCCTACAATGAGCAGTTCTTC.

The rearrangement uses TRBV4-1 and TRBJ1-2; 7 bases are shared with TRBD1. Germline-derived CDR1 and CDR2 are MGHRA and YSYEKL. Germline trimming cut 0 bases from V and 6 bases from J; bases unmatched to any gene: 7. CDR3 size: 15 residues. The CDR3 spells CASSQEPGQQHGYTF. The CDR3 nucleotides read TGCGCCAGCAGCCAAGAACCGGGACAGCAACATGGCTACACCTTC.

This clone was seen a few times. The sample carries other DNA sequences with the same CDR3. The chain recombines TRBV15 with TRBJ1-6, with D possibly TRBD1 on 5 matching bases. Germline CDR1 LNHNV, CDR2 YYDKDF (reference sequence). Deletions cut 3 bases from V and 7 bases from J, with 13 bases between. This CDR3 is 15 amino acids long. This CDR3 is CATSRTGTGNSPLHF. The CDR3 DNA reads TGTGCCACCAGCAGGACCGGGACCGGAAATTCACCCCTCCACTTT.